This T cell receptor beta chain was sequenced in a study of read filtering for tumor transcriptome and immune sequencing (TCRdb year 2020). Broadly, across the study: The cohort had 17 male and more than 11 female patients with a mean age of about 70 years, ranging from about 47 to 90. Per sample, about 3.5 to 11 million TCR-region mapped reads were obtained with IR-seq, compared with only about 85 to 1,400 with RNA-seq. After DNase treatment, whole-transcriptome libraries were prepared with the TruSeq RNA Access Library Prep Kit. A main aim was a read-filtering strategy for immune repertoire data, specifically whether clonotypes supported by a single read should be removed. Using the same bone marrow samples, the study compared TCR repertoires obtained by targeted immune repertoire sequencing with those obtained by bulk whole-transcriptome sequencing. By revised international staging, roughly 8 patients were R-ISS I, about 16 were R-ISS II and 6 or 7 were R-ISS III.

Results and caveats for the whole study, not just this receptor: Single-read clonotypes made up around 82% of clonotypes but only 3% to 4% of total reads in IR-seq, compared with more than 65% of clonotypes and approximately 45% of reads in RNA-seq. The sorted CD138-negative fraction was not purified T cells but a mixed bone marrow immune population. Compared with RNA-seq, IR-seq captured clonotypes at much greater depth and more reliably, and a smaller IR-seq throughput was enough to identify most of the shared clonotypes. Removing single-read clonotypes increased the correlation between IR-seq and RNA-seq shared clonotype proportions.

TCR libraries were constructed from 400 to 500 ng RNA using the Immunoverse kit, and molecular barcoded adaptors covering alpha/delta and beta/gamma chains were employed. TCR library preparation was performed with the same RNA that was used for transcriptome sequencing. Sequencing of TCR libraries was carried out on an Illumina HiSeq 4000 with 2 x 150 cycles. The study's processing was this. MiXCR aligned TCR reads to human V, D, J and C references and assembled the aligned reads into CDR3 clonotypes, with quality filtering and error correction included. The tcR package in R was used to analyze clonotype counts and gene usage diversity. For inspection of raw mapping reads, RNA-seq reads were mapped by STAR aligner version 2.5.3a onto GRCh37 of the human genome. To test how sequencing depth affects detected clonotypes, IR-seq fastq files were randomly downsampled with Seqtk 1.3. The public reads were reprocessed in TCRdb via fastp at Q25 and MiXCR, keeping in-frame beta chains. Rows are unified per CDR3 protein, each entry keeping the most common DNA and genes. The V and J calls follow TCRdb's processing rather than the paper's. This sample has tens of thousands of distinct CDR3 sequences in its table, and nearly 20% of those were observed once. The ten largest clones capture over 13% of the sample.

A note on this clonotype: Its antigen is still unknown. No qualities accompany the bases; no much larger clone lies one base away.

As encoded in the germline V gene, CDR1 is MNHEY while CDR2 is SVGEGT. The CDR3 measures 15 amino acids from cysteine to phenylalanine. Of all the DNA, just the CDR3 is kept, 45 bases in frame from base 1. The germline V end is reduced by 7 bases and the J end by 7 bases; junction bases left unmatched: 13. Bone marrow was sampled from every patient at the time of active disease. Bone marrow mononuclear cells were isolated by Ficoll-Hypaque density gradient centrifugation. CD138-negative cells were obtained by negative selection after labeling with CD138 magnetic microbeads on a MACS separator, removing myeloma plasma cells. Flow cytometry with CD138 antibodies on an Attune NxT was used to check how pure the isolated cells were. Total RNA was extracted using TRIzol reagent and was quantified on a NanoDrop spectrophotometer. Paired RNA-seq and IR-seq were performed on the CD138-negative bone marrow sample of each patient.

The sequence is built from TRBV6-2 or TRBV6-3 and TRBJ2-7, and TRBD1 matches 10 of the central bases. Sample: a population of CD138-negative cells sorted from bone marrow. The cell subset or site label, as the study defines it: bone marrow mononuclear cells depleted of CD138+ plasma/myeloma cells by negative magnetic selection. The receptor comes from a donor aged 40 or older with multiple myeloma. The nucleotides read TGTGCCAGCACCGCGGGACAGGGGAGGTTGAGGGAGCAGTACTTC. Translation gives CASTAGQGRLREQYF.